The next 24 T cell receptor beta chains were all read from a single sample in a study of patients and donors after allogeneic stem cell transplantation. In TCRdb, the RT-PCR reads were re-called with MiXCR into one record per CDR3 protein. The sample lists 30,000 to 35,000 distinct CDR3 sequences, over 6.5% occurring once. Sequences were obtained from blood, either unsorted or a sorted T cell fraction (not recorded which). The receptors were gathered from a human donor who was either an allogeneic HSCT recipient or a stem cell or donor lymphocyte infusion donor (not recorded which). It is not recorded whose cells these are; they may come from a transplant donor.

The table lists this clonotype with many counts. The chain is built from TRBV29-1 and TRBJ2-5; TRBD2 is a possible D gene (7 bases). The CDR3 covers 13 residues. V gave up 3 bases and J gave up 3 bases, with 11 bases separating them. Germline V lookup: CDR1 SQVTM, CDR2 ANQGSEA. The CDR3 nucleotides are TGCAGCGTTGAGGGGGGGCGTGAAGAGACCCAGTACTTC. Amino acid sequence: CSVEGGREETQYF.

This clonotype showed up many times. This rearrangement joins TRBV12-3 or TRBV12-4 to TRBJ2-1; 8 positions match TRBD2. V lost 7 bases and J lost 4; bases outside the gene matches: 6. There are 14 residues in the CDR3. The DNA of the CDR3 is TGTGCCAGCACCGAGACTAGCGAATACAATGAGCAGTTCTTC. This codes for CASTETSEYNEQFF.

This clonotype has at least ten counts. The genes are TRBV28 and TRBJ2-2; D is undetermined. Germline V gene lookup returns CDR1 MDHEN and CDR2 SYDVKM. V was shortened by 5 bases and J by 5 bases, with 18 bases between the two germline ends. This CDR3 contains 16 residues. The CDR3 is CASSPGSWYRTGELFF. CDR3 in DNA: TGTGCCAGCAGTCCCGGGTCGTGGTACAGAACCGGGGAGCTGTTTTTT.

This clonotype was counted only a few times. This chain links TRBV4-2 with TRBJ2-7; 8 bases map to TRBD1. V dropped 1 base and J dropped 4; count of bases not matched to a gene: 6. Germline CDR1 reads LGHNA; CDR2 reads YNFKEQ. This CDR3 has 15 residues. In DNA, the CDR3 is TGTGCCAGCAGCCAAGTAGGGCAGGGGGCATACGAGCAGTACTTC. It translates to CASSQVGQGAYEQYF.

This clonotype was seen many times. This chain joins TRBV20-1 and TRBJ2-3; D is unresolved. Trimming cost V 2 bases and J 4 bases, with 19 bases left between them. This CDR3 has 16 residues. Germline lookup yields CDR1 DFQATT and CDR2 SNEGSKA (reference sequence). CDR3 region: CSARPLSGQGPDTQYF. The CDR3 DNA reads as TGCAGTGCTAGACCCCTTTCGGGCCAAGGGCCAGATACGCAGTATTTT.

This clonotype has ten or more counts. V gene TRBV28 combines with J gene TRBJ2-2; D gene unclear. Trimming stripped 6 bases from V and 1 base from J, with 15 bases between. This CDR3 spans 16 amino acids. Germline V gene lookup returns CDR1 MDHEN and CDR2 SYDVKM. The CDR3 is CASSRDSLWNTGELFF. CDR3 nucleotides: TGTGCCAGCAGCCGAGACTCTTTATGGAACACCGGGGAGCTGTTTTTT.

There are a few counts of this clonotype. The chain is built from TRBV28 and TRBJ2-5; 8 bases agree with TRBD2. With 5 bases clipped from V and 2 bases from J, the junction kept 10 bases outside the gene matches. This CDR3 comprises 16 residues. CDR1 MDHEN and CDR2 SYDVKM come from the germline V gene. The CDR3 coding sequence is TGTGCCAGCAGTAAAATAGGACTAGCAGGTCAAGAGACCCAGTACTTC. Translation: CASSKIGLAGQETQYF.

This clonotype rates as large (0.1 to 1%). The chain links TRBV20-1 to TRBJ2-1, with 13 bases identical to TRBD2. V shed 4 bases, J shed 7 bases, and the junction held 4 bases outside the gene matches. This CDR3 region has 14 residues. CDR1 and CDR2 (germline): DFQATT, SNEGSKA (reference sequence). The CDR3, as DNA: TGCAGTGCTACAGGGACTAGCGGGGCGAATGAGCAGTTCTTC. This translates into CSATGTSGANEQFF.

This clonotype was observed many times. The CDR3 DNA follows: TGCAGCGTTGAAATGAGGCAGGGTGGTCGAGAGACCCAGTACTTC. As protein: CSVEMRQGGRETQYF. This rearrangement joins TRBV29-1 to TRBJ2-5; weak D call: TRBD1 (5 bases). The germline V gene has CDR1 SQVTM and CDR2 ANQGSEA. CDR3 length equals 15 residues. V was pared by 2 bases and J by 4 bases, with 17 bases between.

The chain couples TRBV7-6 to TRBJ1-3; D is ambiguous. Trimming took off 5 bases at V and 4 bases at J, with 12 bases between the two ends. This CDR3 is 14 amino acids long. Germline V gene lookup returns CDR1 SGHVS and CDR2 FNYEAQ. CDR3: CASSLSSGGNTIYF. In nucleotides, the CDR3 is TGTGCCAGCAGCCTAAGCTCTGGCGGAAACACCATATATTTT.

The chain links TRBV28 to TRBJ2-1; 9 nucleotides match TRBD1. The CDR3 totals 12 residues. Germline-derived CDR1 and CDR2 are MDHEN and SYDVKM. Losses at the gene ends were 8 bases for V and 7 bases for J; bases not matched to a gene: 3. The CDR3 sequence: CASRDRVNEQFF. Written as DNA, the CDR3 is TGTGCCAGCCGGGACAGGGTGAATGAGCAGTTCTTC. The variable domain in full, with the rest retrieved from reference TRBV28 and TRBJ2-1, is DVKVTQSSRYLVKRTGEKVFLECVQDMDHENMFWYRQDPGLGLRLIYFSYDVKMKEKGDIPEGYSVSREKKERFSLILESASTNQTSMYLCASRDRVNEQFFGPGTRLTVL.

The genes are TRBV20-1 and TRBJ2-3, with 7 positions matching TRBD2. This CDR3 has 15 amino acids. J lost 2 bases, V lost 1 base, and 6 bases had no gene match. Germline values: CDR1 DFQATT, CDR2 SNEGSKA (reference sequence). The CDR3 protein is CSARAPAGNTDTQYF. The CDR3 nucleotides are TGCAGTGCTAGAGCACCAGCGGGGAACACAGATACGCAGTATTTT.

This clonotype was seen many times. This chain uses TRBV18 with TRBJ2-1, with 8 positions matching TRBD2. After removal of 3 bases from V and 0 bases from J, the junction contained 4 bases not matched to a gene. This CDR3 is 16 amino acids long. The germline V gene has CDR1 KGHSH and CDR2 LQKENI. This CDR3 is CASSPLLAASYNEQFF. CDR3 nucleotides: TGTGCCAGCTCACCTTTACTAGCGGCCTCCTACAATGAGCAGTTCTTC. The variable domain in full, with the rest retrieved from reference TRBV18 and TRBJ2-1, is NAGVMQNPRHLVRRRGQEARLRCSPMKGHSHVYWYRQLPEEGLKFMVYLQKENIIDESGMPKERFSAEFPKEGPSILRIQQVVRGDSAAYFCASSPLLAASYNEQFFGPGTRLTVL.

J is TRBJ2-4 and V is TRBV7-9; TRBD1 is a possible D gene (5 bases). CDR1 SEHNR and CDR2 FQNEAQ come from the germline V gene (reference sequence). Trimming took off 1 base at V and 3 bases at J, with 10 bases between the two ends. This CDR3 has 15 amino acids. CDR3 protein: CASSLGARGKNIQYF. In DNA, the CDR3 is TGTGCCAGCAGCTTAGGGGCTAGGGGCAAAAACATTCAGTACTTC.

This clonotype was detected many times. The chain links TRBV6-5 to TRBJ1-1; no clear D gene. With 7 bases removed from V and 0 bases from J, the gap between germline ends came to 12 bases. CDR3 size: 14 residues. In germline, CDR1 is MNHEY, CDR2 SVGAGI. The CDR3 DNA is TGTGCCAGCACCTCCGGCGCCCTGAACACTGAAGCTTTCTTT. It translates to CASTSGALNTEAFF.

This chain joins TRBV11-2 and TRBJ2-1; TRBD1 might be the D (5 bases). Germline values: CDR1 SGHAT, CDR2 FQNNGV. This CDR3 is 14 amino acids long. The germline V and J ends were trimmed by 1 base and 6 bases, with 10 bases remaining between them. The CDR3 sequence is CASSLAIRANEQFF. The DNA of the CDR3 is TGTGCCAGCAGCTTAGCGATCAGGGCCAATGAGCAGTTCTTC. Looking up the rest from reference TRBV11-2 and TRBJ2-1 gives the full variable domain: EAGVAQSPRYKIIEKRQSVAFWCNPISGHATLYWYQQILGQGPKLLIQFQNNGVVDDSQLPKDRFSAERLKGVDSTLKIQPAKLEDSAVYLCASSLAIRANEQFFGPGTRLTVL.

The V call is TRBV20-1, the J call TRBJ2-5; tentatively, D is TRBD1 or TRBD2 (5 bases each). Trimming took 2 bases from V and 5 from J, leaving 18 bases between them. Germline values: CDR1 DFQATT, CDR2 SNEGSKA (reference sequence). This CDR3 comprises 15 residues. The CDR3 region has the DNA TGCAGTGCTAGAATACGGGCCCGGGGCGGGGAGACCCAGTACTTC. Protein sequence: CSARIRARGGETQYF.

This sequence joins TRBV9 and TRBJ2-1, with 14 bases aligning to TRBD2. The CDR3 totals 17 residues. The trim removed 4 bases at V and 3 bases at J, leaving 6 bases unmatched. Germline loops: CDR1 SGDLS, CDR2 YYNGEE. CDR3 region: CASSLGTSGSLYNEQFF. CDR3 in DNA: TGTGCCAGCAGCCTAGGGACTAGCGGGAGTCTCTACAATGAGCAGTTCTTC.

Ten or more counts support this clonotype. The chain couples TRBV15 to TRBJ2-7, with D tentatively TRBD2 (6 bases). The CDR3 runs 14 residues. Trimming took off 0 bases at V and 3 bases at J, with 9 bases between the two ends. CDR1 is LNHNV, CDR2 YYDKDF, per germline (reference sequence). This CDR3 is CATSRDPGSYEQYF. The CDR3 coding sequence is TGTGCCACCAGCAGAGATCCCGGGAGCTACGAGCAGTACTTC. Full variable domain (outside the CDR3, taken from reference TRBV15 and TRBJ2-7): DAMVIQNPRYQVTQFGKPVTLSCSQTLNHNVMYWYQQKSSQAPKLLFHYYDKDFNNEADTPDNFQSRRPNTSFCFLDIRSPGLGDTAMYLCATSRDPGSYEQYFGPGTRLTVT.

Ten or more counts support this clonotype. The chain is built from TRBV5-5 and TRBJ1-5; D remains ambiguous. The V end was cut by 4 bases, the J end by 5 bases, with 13 bases between. The CDR3 runs to 14 residues. Germline V gene data show CDR1 as SGHKS and CDR2 as YYEKEE (reference sequence). The CDR3 coding sequence is TGTGCCAGCAGCCCACGCGTTTGGGATCAGCCCCAGCATTTT. Residues: CASSPRVWDQPQHF.

This clonotype was counted many times. The rearrangement uses TRBV6-6 and TRBJ1-6; possibly TRBD1 for D (5 bases). This CDR3 region has 16 residues. Germline V gene sequence: CDR1 MNHNY, CDR2 SVGAGI (reference sequence). The V and J ends lost 5 bases and 6 bases respectively, with 17 bases between them. CDR3 coding DNA: TGTGCCAGCAGTAACCGGGCAGGGAGCAGTAATTCACCCCTCCACTTT. This gives the protein CASSNRAGSSNSPLHF.

This clonotype was recorded many times. The V gene is TRBV6-5, the J gene TRBJ1-6; no firm D call. This CDR3 is 13 amino acids long. Trimming removed 0 bases at V and 14 bases at J, with 11 bases between. Looked up from germline, CDR1 is MNHEY and CDR2 is SVGAGI. In DNA, the CDR3 is TGTGCCAGCAGTTACTCGAGGGTTGGGGCCCTCCACTTT. Residues: CASSYSRVGALHF.

The rearrangement uses TRBV6-2 or TRBV6-3 and TRBJ2-1; 10 nucleotides align to TRBD2. The germline V gene has CDR1 MNHEY and CDR2 SVGEGT. V trimming: 0 bases; J trimming: 10 bases; junction bases outside the gene matches: 9. This CDR3 region has 16 residues. For the CDR3, the DNA is TGTGCCAGCAGTTACTCGACAGCGGGAGGGCCAATGGAGCAGTTCTTC. Encoded protein: CASSYSTAGGPMEQFF.

This clonotype was seen ten or more times. The rearrangement uses TRBV18 and TRBJ1-2; 7 bases fit TRBD1. Germline lookup yields CDR1 KGHSH and CDR2 LQKENI. J lost 7 bases, V lost 4 bases, and 6 bases had no gene match. The CDR3 has 13 amino acids. As DNA, the CDR3 is TGTGCCAGCTCACTCGACAGGGCTAGTGGCTACACCTTC. The encoded protein is CASSLDRASGYTF.